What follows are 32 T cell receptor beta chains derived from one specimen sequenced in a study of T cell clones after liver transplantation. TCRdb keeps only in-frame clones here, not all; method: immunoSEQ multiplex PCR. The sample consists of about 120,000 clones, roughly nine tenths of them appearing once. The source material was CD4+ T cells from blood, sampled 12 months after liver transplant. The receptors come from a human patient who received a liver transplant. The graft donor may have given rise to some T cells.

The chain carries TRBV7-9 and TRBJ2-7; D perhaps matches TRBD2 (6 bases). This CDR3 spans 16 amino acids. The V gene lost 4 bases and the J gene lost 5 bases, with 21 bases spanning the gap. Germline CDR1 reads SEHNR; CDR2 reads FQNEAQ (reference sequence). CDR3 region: CASSWSRTEGNHEQYF. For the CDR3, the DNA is TGTGCCAGCAGCTGGAGCCGAACGGAGGGGAACCACGAGCAGTACTTC.

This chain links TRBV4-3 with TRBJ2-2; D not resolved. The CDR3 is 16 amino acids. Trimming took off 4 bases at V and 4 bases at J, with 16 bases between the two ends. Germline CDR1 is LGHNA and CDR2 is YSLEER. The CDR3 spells CASSPPRLVSTGELFF. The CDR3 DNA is TGCGCCAGCAGCCCCCCCCGGCTCGTGTCCACCGGGGAGCTGTTTTTT.

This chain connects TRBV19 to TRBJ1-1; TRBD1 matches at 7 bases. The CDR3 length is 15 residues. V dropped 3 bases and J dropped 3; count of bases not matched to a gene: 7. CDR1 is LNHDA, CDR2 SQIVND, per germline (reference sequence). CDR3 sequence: CASSIRGTEYTEAFF. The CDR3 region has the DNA TGTGCCAGTAGTATTAGGGGGACAGAGTACACTGAAGCTTTCTTT.

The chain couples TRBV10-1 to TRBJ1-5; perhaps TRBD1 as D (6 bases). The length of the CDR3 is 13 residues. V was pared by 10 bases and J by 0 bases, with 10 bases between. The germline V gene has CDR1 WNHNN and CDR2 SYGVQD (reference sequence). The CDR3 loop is CATRGYSNQPQHF. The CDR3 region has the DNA TGCGCCACCAGGGGATATAGCAATCAGCCCCAGCATTTT.

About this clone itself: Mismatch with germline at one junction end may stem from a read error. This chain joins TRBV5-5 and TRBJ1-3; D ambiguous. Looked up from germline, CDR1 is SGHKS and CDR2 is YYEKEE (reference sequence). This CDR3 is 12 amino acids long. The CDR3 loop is CASSLSANTIYF. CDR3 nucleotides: TGTGCCAGCAGCTTATCTGCAAACACCATATATTTT.

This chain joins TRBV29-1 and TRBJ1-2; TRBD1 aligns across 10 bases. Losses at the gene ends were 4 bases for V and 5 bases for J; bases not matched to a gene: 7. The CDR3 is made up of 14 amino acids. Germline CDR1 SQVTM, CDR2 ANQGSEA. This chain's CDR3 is CSVAGTGVGYGYTF. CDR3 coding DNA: TGCAGCGTTGCCGGGACAGGGGTTGGGTATGGCTACACCTTC.

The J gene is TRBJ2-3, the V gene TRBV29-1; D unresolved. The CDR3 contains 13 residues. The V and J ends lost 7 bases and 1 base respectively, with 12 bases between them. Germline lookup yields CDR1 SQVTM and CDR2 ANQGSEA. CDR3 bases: TGCAGCGGCAGCCGTTATCGCACAGATACGCAGTATTTT. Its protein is CSGSRYRTDTQYF.

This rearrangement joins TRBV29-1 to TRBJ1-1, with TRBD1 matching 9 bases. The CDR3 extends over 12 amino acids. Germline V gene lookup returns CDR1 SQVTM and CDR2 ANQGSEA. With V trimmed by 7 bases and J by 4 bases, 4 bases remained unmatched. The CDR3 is CSGMTGGTEAFF. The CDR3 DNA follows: TGCAGCGGGATGACAGGGGGCACTGAAGCTTTCTTT. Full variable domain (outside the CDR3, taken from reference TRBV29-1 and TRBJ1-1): SAVISQKPSRDICQRGTSLTIQCQVDSQVTMMFWYRQQPGQSLTLIATANQGSEATYESGFVIDKFPISRPNLTFSTLTVSNMSPEDSSIYLCSGMTGGTEAFFGQGTRLTVV.

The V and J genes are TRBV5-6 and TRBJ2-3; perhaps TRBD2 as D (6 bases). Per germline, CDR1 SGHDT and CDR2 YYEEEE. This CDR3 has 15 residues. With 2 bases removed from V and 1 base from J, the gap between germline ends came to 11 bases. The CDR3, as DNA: TGTGCCAGCAGCTTTGGGACTGCGGGCACAGATACGCAGTATTTT. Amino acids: CASSFGTAGTDTQYF. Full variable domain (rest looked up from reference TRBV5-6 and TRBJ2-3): DAGVTQSPTHLIKTRGQQVTLRCSPKSGHDTVSWYQQALGQGPQFIFQYYEEEERQRGNFPDRFSGHQFPNYSSELNVNALLLGDSALYLCASSFGTAGTDTQYFGPGTRLTVL.

In nucleotides, the CDR3 is TGTGCCAGCTCACCACGGAACAGCAATCAGCCCCAGCATTTT. Translating it yields CASSPRNSNQPQHF. The rearrangement joins TRBV18 to TRBJ1-5; D gene uncertain. Between the trimmed V and J ends, which lost 1 base and 1 base, there was a span of 5 bases. The CDR3 spans 14 residues. Germline lookup yields CDR1 KGHSH and CDR2 LQKENI.

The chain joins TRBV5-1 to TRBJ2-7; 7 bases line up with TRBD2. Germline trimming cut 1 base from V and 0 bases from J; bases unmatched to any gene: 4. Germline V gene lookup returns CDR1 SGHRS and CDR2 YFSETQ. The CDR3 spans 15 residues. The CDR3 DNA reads TGCGCCAGCAGCTTGACTAGCGCAAGCTCCTACGAGCAGTACTTC. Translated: CASSLTSASSYEQYF.

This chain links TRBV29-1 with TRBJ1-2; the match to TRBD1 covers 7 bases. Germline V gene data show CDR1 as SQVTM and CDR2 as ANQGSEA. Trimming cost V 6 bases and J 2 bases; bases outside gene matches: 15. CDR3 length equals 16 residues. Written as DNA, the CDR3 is TGCAGCGTGGGGGGGATACAGGGGTCTTGGAACTATGGCTACACCTTC. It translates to CSVGGIQGSWNYGYTF.

The CDR3 DNA reads as TGTGCCAGCAGCTTAAGGGGGAACCGACAAGAGACCCAGTACTTC. It codes for CASSLRGNRQETQYF. The chain has TRBV7-3 and TRBJ2-5; D possibly matches TRBD1 or TRBD2 (5 bases each). V gave up 1 base and J gave up 2 bases, with 11 bases separating them. The CDR3 is 15 residues long. Germline CDR1 reads SGHTA; CDR2 reads FQGTGA.

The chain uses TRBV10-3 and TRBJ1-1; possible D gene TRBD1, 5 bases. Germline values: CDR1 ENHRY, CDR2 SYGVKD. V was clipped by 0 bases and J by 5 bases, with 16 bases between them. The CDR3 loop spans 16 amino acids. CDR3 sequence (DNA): TGTGCCATCAGTGAGTCAGAATACGGGGGTATGACTGAAGCTTTCTTT. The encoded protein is CAISESEYGGMTEAFF.

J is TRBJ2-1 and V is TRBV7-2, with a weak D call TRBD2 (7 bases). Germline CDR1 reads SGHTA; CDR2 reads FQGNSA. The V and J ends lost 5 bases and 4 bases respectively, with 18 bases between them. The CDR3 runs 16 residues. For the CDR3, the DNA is TGTGCCAGCAGCCGGACGGGGGGCGGAGCGTACAATGAGCAGTTCTTC. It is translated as CASSRTGGGAYNEQFF.

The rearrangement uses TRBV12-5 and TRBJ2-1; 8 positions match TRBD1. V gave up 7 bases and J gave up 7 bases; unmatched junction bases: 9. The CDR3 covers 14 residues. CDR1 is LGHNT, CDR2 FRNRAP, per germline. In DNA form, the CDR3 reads TGTGCTAGTGAGCCGGGACAGGTGGTGAATGAGCAGTTCTTC. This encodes CASEPGQVVNEQFF.

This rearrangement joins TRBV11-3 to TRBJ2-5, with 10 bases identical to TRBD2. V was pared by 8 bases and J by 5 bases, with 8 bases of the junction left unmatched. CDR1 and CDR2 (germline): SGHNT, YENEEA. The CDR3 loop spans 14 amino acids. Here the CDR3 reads CASSSGSARETQYF. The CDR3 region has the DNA TGTGCCAGCTCTAGCGGGAGTGCGAGGGAGACCCAGTACTTC.

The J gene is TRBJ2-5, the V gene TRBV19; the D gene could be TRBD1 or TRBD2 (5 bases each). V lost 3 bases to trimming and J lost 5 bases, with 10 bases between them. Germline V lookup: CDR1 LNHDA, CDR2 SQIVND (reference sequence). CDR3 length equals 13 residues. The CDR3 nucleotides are TGTGCCAGTAGTATGTACCGGGGCGAGACCCAGTACTTC. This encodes CASSMYRGETQYF.

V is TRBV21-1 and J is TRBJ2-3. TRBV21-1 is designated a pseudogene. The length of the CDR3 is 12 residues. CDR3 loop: CASSKRTDTQYF. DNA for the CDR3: TGTGCCAGCAGCAAACGAACAGATACGCAGTATTTT.

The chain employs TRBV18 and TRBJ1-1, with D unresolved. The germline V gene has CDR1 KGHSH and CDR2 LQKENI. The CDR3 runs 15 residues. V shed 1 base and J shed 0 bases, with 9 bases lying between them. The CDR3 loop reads CASSPRVEVNTEAFF. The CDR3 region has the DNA TGTGCCAGCTCACCACGCGTAGAGGTGAACACTGAAGCTTTCTTT.

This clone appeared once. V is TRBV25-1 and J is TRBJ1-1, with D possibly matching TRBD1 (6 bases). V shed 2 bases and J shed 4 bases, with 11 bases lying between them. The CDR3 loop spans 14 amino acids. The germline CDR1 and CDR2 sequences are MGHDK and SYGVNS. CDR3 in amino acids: CASSEQTGGTEAFF. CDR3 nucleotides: TGTGCCAGCAGTGAACAGACAGGAGGCACTGAAGCTTTCTTT.

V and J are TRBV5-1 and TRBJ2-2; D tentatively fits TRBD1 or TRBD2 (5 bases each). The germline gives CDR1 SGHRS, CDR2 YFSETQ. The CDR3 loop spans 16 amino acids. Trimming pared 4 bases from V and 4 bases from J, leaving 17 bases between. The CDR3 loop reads CASSLGPFLSTGELFF. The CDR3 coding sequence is TGCGCCAGCAGCCTGGGACCGTTCCTTTCCACCGGGGAGCTGTTTTTT.

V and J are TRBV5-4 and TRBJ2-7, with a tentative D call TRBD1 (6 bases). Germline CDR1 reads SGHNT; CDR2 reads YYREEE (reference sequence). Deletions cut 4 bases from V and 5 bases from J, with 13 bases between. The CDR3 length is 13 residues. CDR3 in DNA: TGTGCCAGCAGCACCCTACAGGGCAACGAGCAGTACTTC. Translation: CASSTLQGNEQYF.

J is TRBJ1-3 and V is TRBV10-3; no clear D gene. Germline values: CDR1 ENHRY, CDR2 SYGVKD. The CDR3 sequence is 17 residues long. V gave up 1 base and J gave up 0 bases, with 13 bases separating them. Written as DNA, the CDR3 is TGTGCCATCAGTGAGTTGGGCAGATCCGCCTCTGGAAACACCATATATTTT. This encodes CAISELGRSASGNTIYF.

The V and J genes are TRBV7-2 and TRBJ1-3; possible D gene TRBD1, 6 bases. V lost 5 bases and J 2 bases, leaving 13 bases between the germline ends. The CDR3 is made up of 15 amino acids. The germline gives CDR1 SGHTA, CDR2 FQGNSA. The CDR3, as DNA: TGTGCCAGCAGCCTGGACAGTTGGACTGGAAACACCATATATTTT. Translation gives CASSLDSWTGNTIYF.

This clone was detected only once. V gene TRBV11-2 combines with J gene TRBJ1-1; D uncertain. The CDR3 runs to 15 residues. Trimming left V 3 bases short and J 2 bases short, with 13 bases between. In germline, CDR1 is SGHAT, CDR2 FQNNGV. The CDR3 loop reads CASSLGLARNTEAFF. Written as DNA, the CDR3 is TGTGCCAGCAGCTTGGGTTTAGCCCGAAACACTGAAGCTTTCTTT.

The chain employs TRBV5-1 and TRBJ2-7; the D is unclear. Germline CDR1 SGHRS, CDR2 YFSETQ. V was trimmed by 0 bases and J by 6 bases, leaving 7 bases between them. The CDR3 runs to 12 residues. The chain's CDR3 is CASSLARSEQYF. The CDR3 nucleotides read TGCGCCAGCAGCTTGGCTAGGAGCGAGCAGTACTTC.

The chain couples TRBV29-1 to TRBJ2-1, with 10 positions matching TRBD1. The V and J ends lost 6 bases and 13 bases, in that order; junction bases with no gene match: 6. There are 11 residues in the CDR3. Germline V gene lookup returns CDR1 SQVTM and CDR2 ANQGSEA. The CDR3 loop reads CSVLGQGVQFF. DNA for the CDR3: TGCAGCGTCCTCGGACAGGGGGTTCAGTTCTTC.

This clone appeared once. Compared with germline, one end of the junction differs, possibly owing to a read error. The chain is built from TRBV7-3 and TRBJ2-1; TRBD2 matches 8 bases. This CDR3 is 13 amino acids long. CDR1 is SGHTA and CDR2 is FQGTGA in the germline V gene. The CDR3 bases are TGTGCCAGCAGTCCCTCGTTCCGGGAGGGCCTGGTCTTC. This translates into CASSPSFREGLVF. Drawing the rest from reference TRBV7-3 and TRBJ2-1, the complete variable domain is GAGVSQTPSNKVTEKGKYVELRCDPISGHTALYWYRQSLGQGPEFLIYFQGTGAADDSGLPNDRFFAVRPEGSVSTLKIQRTERGDSAVYLCASSPSFREGLVFGPGTRLTVL.

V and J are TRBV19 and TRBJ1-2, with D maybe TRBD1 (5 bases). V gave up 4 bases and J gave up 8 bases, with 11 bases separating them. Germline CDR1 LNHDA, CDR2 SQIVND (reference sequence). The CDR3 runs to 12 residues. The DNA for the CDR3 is TGTGCCAGTAGTACAGGGTTAGCCGGCTACACCTTC. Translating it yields CASSTGLAGYTF. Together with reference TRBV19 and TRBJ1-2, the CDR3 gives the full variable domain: DGGITQSPKYLFRKEGQNVTLSCEQNLNHDAMYWYRQDPGQGLRLIYYSQIVNDFQKGDIAEGYSVSREKKESFPLTVTSAQKNPTAFYLCASSTGLAGYTFGSGTRLTVV.

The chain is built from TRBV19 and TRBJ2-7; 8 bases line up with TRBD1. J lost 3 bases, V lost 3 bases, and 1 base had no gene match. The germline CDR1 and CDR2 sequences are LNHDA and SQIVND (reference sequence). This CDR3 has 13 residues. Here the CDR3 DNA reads TGTGCCAGTAGTATCGGACAGGGCTACGAGCAGTACTTC. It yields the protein CASSIGQGYEQYF.

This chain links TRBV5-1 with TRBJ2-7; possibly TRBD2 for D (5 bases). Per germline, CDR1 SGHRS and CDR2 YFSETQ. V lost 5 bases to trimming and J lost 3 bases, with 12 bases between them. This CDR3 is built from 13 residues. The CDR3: CASRRTGNYEQYF. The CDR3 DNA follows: TGCGCCAGCAGAAGGACCGGGAACTACGAGCAGTACTTC. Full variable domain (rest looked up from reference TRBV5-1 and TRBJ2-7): KAGVTQTPRYLIKTRGQQVTLSCSPISGHRSVSWYQQTPGQGLQFLFEYFSETQRNKGNFPGRFSGRQFSNSRSEMNVSTLELGDSALYLCASRRTGNYEQYFGPGTRLTVT.